This entry features one T cell receptor (beta chain) sequence. TCR beta from blood CD8+ and CD4+ T cells was sequenced. The multiple sclerosis controls comprised treatment-naive patients whose relapsing-remitting disease was stable or active. TEMRA cells were FACS-enriched, with CD8+ and CD4+ T cells isolated negatively. Trimming stripped 0 bases from V and 6 bases from J, with 14 bases between. There are 15 residues in the CDR3. Germline V gives CDR1 DFQATT, CDR2 SNEGSKA (reference sequence). These data belong to a study of CD8 T cells in Susac syndrome. Random hexamers were used to reverse transcribe roughly 0.45 to 1 ug of RNA. Amplification of the TCR beta CDR3 was carried out by immunoSEQ multiplex PCR, which spanned a total of 54 Vbeta and 13 Jbeta segments. TCRdb re-called the immunoSEQ multiplex PCR reads through MiXCR, storing one row per CDR3 protein. The data contain under 350,000 distinct CDR3 sequences, roughly nine tenths of them singletons.

The clonotype comes from a human donor with multiple sclerosis. Sequencing was carried out using CD4+ T cells from PBMCs. This chain links TRBV20-1 with TRBJ2-2; D is undetermined. CDR3: CSARDTWRTPGELFF. In DNA, the CDR3 is TGCAGTGCTAGAGATACTTGGCGAACGCCCGGGGAGCTGTTTTTT.